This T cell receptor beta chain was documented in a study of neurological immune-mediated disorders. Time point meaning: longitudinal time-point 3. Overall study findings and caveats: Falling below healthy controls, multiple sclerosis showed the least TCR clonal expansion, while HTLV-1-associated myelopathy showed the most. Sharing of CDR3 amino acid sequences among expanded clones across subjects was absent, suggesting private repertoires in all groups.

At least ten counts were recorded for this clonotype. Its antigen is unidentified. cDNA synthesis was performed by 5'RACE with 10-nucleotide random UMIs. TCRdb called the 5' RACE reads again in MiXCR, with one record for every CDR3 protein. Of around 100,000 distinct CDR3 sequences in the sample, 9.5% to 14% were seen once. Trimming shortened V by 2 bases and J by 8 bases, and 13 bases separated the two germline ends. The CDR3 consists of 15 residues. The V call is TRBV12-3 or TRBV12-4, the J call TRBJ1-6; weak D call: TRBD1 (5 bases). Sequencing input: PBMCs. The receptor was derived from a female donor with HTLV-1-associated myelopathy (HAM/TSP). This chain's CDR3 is CASSLQRGVDSPLHF. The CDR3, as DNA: TGTGCCAGCAGTTTACAGCGGGGGGTAGATTCACCCCTCCACTTT.